The 7 T cell receptor beta chains given below trace back to one sample, sequenced in a study of blood T cell repertoires in COVID-19. TCRdb's copy holds only in-frame clones and misses some; the assay was immunoSEQ multiplex PCR. Of around 320,000 clones listed, around 92% are singletons. Sequenced: PBMCs or T cells enriched from blood (not recorded which). Receptors were obtained from a woman aged 45 to 65 who had been exposed to COVID-19.

The rearrangement joins TRBV5-4 to TRBJ2-2; TRBD1 might be the D (5 bases). This CDR3 is built from 16 residues. Germline lookup yields CDR1 SGHNT and CDR2 YYREEE (reference sequence). V was pared by 4 bases and J by 8 bases, with 21 bases between. This chain's CDR3 is CASSKIDSSRGGELFF. The CDR3 DNA follows: TGTGCCAGCAGCAAAATTGACAGCTCCCGAGGAGGGGAGCTGTTTTTT.

The V and J genes are TRBV24-1 and TRBJ1-5; 7 bases match TRBD1. The CDR3 is 14 residues long. Trimming at V came to 4 bases and at J to 5 bases, leaving 4 bases not matched to a gene. Germline-derived CDR1 and CDR2 are KGHDR and SFDVKD. The CDR3, as DNA: TGTGCCACCAGTGAAACAGGGGACCATCAGCCCCAGCATTTT. Protein: CATSETGDHQPQHF.

The chain recombines TRBV5-6 with TRBJ1-1, with D maybe TRBD1 (6 bases). Germline CDR1 and CDR2: SGHDT and YYEEEE. Trimming pared 2 bases from V and 5 bases from J, leaving 19 bases between. CDR3 length equals 16 residues. The chain's CDR3 is CASSFGASLGGTEAFF. For the CDR3, the DNA is TGTGCCAGCAGCTTCGGGGCCTCTCTAGGGGGTACTGAAGCTTTCTTT.

The genes are TRBV5-4 and TRBJ1-2, with no clear D. Trimming took off 1 base at V and 5 bases at J, with 18 bases between the two ends. The CDR3 runs 16 residues. Germline lookup yields CDR1 SGHNT and CDR2 YYREEE (reference sequence). CDR3 DNA: TGTGCCAGCAGCTTGAACCAGGTGGGCCTCCCGTATGGCTACACCTTC. It is translated as CASSLNQVGLPYGYTF.

The J gene is TRBJ2-3, the V gene TRBV5-4, with no clear D. Between the trimmed V and J ends, which lost 1 base and 1 base, there was a span of 10 bases. The CDR3 has 15 amino acids. Germline CDR1 is SGHNT and CDR2 is YYREEE (reference sequence). CDR3 residues: CASSLYTTGTDTQYF. For the CDR3, the DNA is TGTGCCAGCAGCTTGTATACTACCGGCACAGATACGCAGTATTTT. Combining the CDR3 with reference TRBV5-4 and TRBJ2-3 gives the whole variable domain ETGVTQSPTHLIKTRGQQVTLRCSSQSGHNTVSWYQQALGQGPQFIFQYYREEENGRGNFPPRFSGLQFPNYSSELNVNALELDDSALYLCASSLYTTGTDTQYFGPGTRLTVL.

This clone has a handful of counts. This CDR3 is also generated by other DNA sequences in the sample. The chain uses TRBV5-1 and TRBJ1-5, with a tentative D call TRBD1 (5 bases). This CDR3 comprises 14 residues. The V gene lost 0 bases and the J gene lost 4 bases, with 8 bases spanning the gap. Germline-derived CDR1 and CDR2 are SGHRS and YFSETQ. This CDR3 reads CASSLDGGNQPQHF. In DNA form, the CDR3 reads TGCGCCAGCAGCTTGGATGGGGGGAATCAGCCCCAGCATTTT.

This clone was detected only once. V usage is TRBV19 and J usage is TRBJ1-2, with 9 bases matching TRBD1. The trim removed 3 bases at V and 0 bases at J, leaving 5 bases unmatched. The germline gives CDR1 LNHDA, CDR2 SQIVND (reference sequence). This CDR3 is built from 16 residues. The CDR3 DNA sequence: TGTGCCAGTAGTATGAGGACAGGGGTGACTAACTATGGCTACACCTTC. Amino acid sequence: CASSMRTGVTNYGYTF.